These T cell receptor beta chains were read from a single sample in a study of blood T cells in healthy people across ages. TCRdb re-called the 5' RACE reads through MiXCR, storing one row per CDR3 protein. The sample lists approximately 810,000 distinct CDR3 sequences; less than 35% were seen once. Source material: blood. All receptors come from an elderly woman in good health. Both conserved end residues are part of each CDR3. A D gene is named only where the DNA matches it firmly. Clone size appears in some rows only: once, few, many, or a class for an expanded clone.

V	J	D	size	CDR3	DNA
TRBV5-5	TRBJ2-1	TRBD2	NA	CASRPGTSGGVAYNEQFF	TGTGCCAGCAGGCCCGGGACTAGCGGGGGGGTAGCGTACAATGAGCAGTTCTTC
TRBV27	TRBJ2-3	NA	many	CASSFPWSHTQYF	TGTGCCAGCAGTTTTCCTTGGTCACATACGCAGTATTTT
TRBV20-1	TRBJ1-5	TRBD1	NA	CSASDRDHQPQHF	TGCAGTGCTAGCGACAGGGACCATCAGCCCCAGCATTTT
TRBV4-3	TRBJ2-1	TRBD2	few	CASSQYSGGSYNEQFF	TGCGCCAGCAGCCAGTATAGCGGGGGGTCCTACAATGAGCAGTTCTTC
TRBV20-1	TRBJ2-7	TRBD1	NA	CSARSRDRVPHEQYF	TGCAGTGCTAGAAGCCGGGACAGGGTACCCCACGAGCAGTACTTC
TRBV9	TRBJ1-1	TRBD1	NA	CASSVEGAGTEAFF	TGTGCCAGCAGTGTTGAGGGGGCCGGGACTGAAGCTTTCTTT
TRBV5-1	TRBJ1-2	TRBD1	few	CASSLQGIPNLGYTF	TGCGCCAGCAGCTTACAGGGGATCCCAAATCTTGGCTACACCTTC
TRBV24-1	TRBJ2-5	TRBD2	NA	CATSEKDRATSGAQETQYF	TGTGCCACCAGTGAAAAGGACAGGGCAACTAGCGGGGCCCAAGAGACCCAGTACTTC
TRBV7-3	TRBJ2-7	NA	few	CASSLNRLNEQYF	TGTGCCAGCAGCTTAAATAGATTAAACGAGCAGTACTTC
TRBV9	TRBJ2-5	TRBD2	many	CASSGGRLAGGSETQYF	TGTGCCAGCAGCGGAGGGAGACTAGCGGGGGGCTCAGAGACCCAGTACTTC
TRBV5-1	TRBJ2-1	NA	many	CASRAGGSAEQFF	TGCGCCAGCAGGGCAGGGGGGTCTGCTGAGCAGTTCTTC
TRBV5-1	TRBJ1-1	TRBD1	NA	CASSLSARGAAGTEAFF	TGCGCCAGCAGCTTATCCGCCAGGGGGGCGGCCGGGACTGAAGCTTTCTTT
TRBV20-1	TRBJ2-7	TRBD2	many	CSARALAGDSYEQYF	TGCAGTGCTAGAGCACTAGCGGGGGACTCCTACGAGCAGTACTTC
TRBV7-2	TRBJ1-6	NA	NA	CASSPNPGRPRIHF	TGTGCCAGCAGCCCCAACCCAGGGCGGCCCCGGATCCACTTT
TRBV4-3	TRBJ2-4	TRBD2	NA	CASSQQGAGGNIQYF	TGCGCCAGCAGCCAGCAGGGCGCGGGAGGAAACATTCAGTACTTC
TRBV7-2	TRBJ2-5	NA	many	CASSTLVLETQYF	TGTGCCAGCAGCACCCTCGTTTTAGAGACCCAGTACTTC
TRBV10-3	TRBJ2-7	TRBD2	NA	CAISESYRTSYEQYF	TGTGCCATCAGTGAGTCGTATAGGACTAGTTACGAGCAGTACTTC
TRBV7-9	TRBJ2-3	TRBD1	few	CASSRRTGVIDTQYF	TGTGCCAGCAGCCGCCGGACAGGGGTCATAGATACGCAGTATTTT
TRBV12-3/TRBV12-4	TRBJ2-7	TRBD1	few	CASSTSGQGIYGQYF	TGTGCCAGCAGCACCTCGGGACAGGGCATCTACGGGCAGTACTTC
TRBV20-1	TRBJ1-4	NA	many	CSARGTEKLFF	TGCAGTGCTAGAGGAACTGAAAAACTGTTTTTT
TRBV24-1	TRBJ2-2	NA	few	CATSGGMKTGELFF	TGTGCCACCAGTGGCGGTATGAAGACCGGGGAGCTGTTTTTT
TRBV7-2	TRBJ2-3	NA	many	CASSLSGTDTQYF	TGTGCCAGCAGCTTAAGTGGCACAGATACGCAGTATTTT
TRBV5-1	TRBJ2-5	NA	many	CASSLPLLRGETQYF	TGCGCCAGCAGCTTGCCCCTCCTACGGGGAGAGACCCAGTACTTC
TRBV11-2	TRBJ2-7	TRBD1	NA	CASSRTGGASDEQYF	TGTGCCAGCTCGAGGACAGGGGGCGCGTCCGACGAGCAGTACTTC
TRBV6-2/TRBV6-3	TRBJ2-7	NA	few	CASSYGWATYEQYF	TGTGCCAGCAGTTACGGGTGGGCCACCTACGAGCAGTACTTC
TRBV6-6	TRBJ2-7	NA	many	CASSYSTGIEQYF	TGTGCCAGCAGTTACTCAACAGGGATCGAGCAGTACTTC
TRBV7-2	TRBJ1-4	NA	NA	CASSLALDTISNEELFF	TGTGCCAGCAGCTTAGCGCTGGACACCATCTCGAATGAAGAACTGTTTTTT
TRBV5-5	TRBJ2-6	NA	many	CASSLESISSGANVLTF	TGTGCCAGCAGCTTGGAATCGATAAGCTCTGGGGCCAACGTCCTGACTTTC
TRBV4-3	TRBJ2-3	NA	few	CASSQDRAWGRGGTDTQYF	TGCGCCAGCAGCCAAGATAGGGCCTGGGGCAGGGGAGGCACAGATACGCAGTATTTT
TRBV7-9	TRBJ2-1	TRBD1	many	CASSSRDRLPGEQFF	TGTGCCAGCAGCTCACGGGACAGACTCCCCGGTGAGCAGTTCTTC
TRBV6-6	TRBJ2-3	TRBD1	many	CASGTGSFDTQYF	TGTGCCAGCGGGACAGGGAGTTTCGATACGCAGTATTTT
TRBV20-1	TRBJ2-6	NA	NA	CSARQGGGANVLTF	TGCAGTGCTAGACAGGGCGGTGGGGCCAACGTCCTGACTTTC
TRBV7-2	TRBJ2-7	NA	many	CASSFGDGYEQYF	TGTGCCAGCAGCTTTGGGGACGGCTACGAGCAGTACTTC
TRBV5-6	TRBJ2-4	TRBD1	NA	CASSWDRKGNIQYF	TGTGCCAGCAGCTGGGACAGGAAGGGAAACATTCAGTACTTC
TRBV27	TRBJ1-2	NA	NA	CASRERTGRGYTF	TGTGCCAGCAGAGAACGTACAGGGCGCGGCTACACCTTC
TRBV2	TRBJ1-5	TRBD1	NA	CASRRQGIEPQHF	TGTGCCAGCAGACGACAGGGGATAGAGCCCCAGCATTTT
TRBV7-2	TRBJ2-5	TRBD2	many	CASSLVPTSGGAGETQYF	TGTGCCAGCAGCTTAGTCCCGACTAGCGGGGGGGCCGGTGAGACCCAGTACTTC
TRBV7-4	TRBJ1-5	NA	NA	CASSLPEQESQPQHF	TGTGCCAGCAGCTTACCGGAACAGGAGAGTCAGCCCCAGCATTTT
TRBV18	TRBJ2-3	TRBD2	many	CASSPLSGGVSDTQYF	TGTGCCAGCTCACCCCTTAGCGGGGGGGTCTCAGATACGCAGTATTTT
TRBV27	TRBJ1-5	TRBD1	NA	CASSLREGGNQLQHF	TGTGCTAGCAGTTTGAGGGAAGGGGGCAATCAGCTCCAGCATTTT
TRBV12-3/TRBV12-4	TRBJ2-3	TRBD2	NA	CASSSRTSGVTDVQYF	TGTGCCAGCAGTTCCCGGACTAGCGGGGTCACAGATGTGCAGTATTTT
TRBV3-1	TRBJ1-1	TRBD1	NA	CASSQVWGRGAEAFF	TGTGCCAGCAGCCAAGTTTGGGGCAGGGGGGCTGAAGCTTTCTTT
TRBV10-2	TRBJ2-1	TRBD2	many	CASRVSGGNTNEQFF	TGCGCCAGCAGGGTTAGCGGGGGGAATACTAATGAGCAGTTCTTC
TRBV6-2/TRBV6-3	TRBJ2-7	TRBD1	many	CASREGQAAVYEQYF	TGTGCCAGCAGAGAGGGACAGGCCGCCGTCTACGAGCAGTACTTC
TRBV10-3	TRBJ2-3	NA	many	CAISESNSDTQYF	TGTGCCATCAGTGAATCGAACTCAGATACGCAGTATTTT
TRBV2	TRBJ1-5	NA	few	CASSSQETSNQPQHF	TGTGCCAGCAGTTCACAGGAGACTAGCAATCAGCCCCAGCATTTT
TRBV30	TRBJ2-1	TRBD1	NA	CAWKRGRWGYNEQFF	TGTGCCTGGAAGAGGGGGCGCTGGGGCTACAATGAGCAGTTCTTC
TRBV7-2	TRBJ1-2	TRBD1	many	CASSLATGQGYGYTF	TGTGCCAGCAGCTTAGCTACCGGACAGGGGTATGGCTACACCTTC
TRBV6-5	TRBJ1-1	NA	once	CASSYYTEAFF	TGTGCCAGCAGTTACTACACTGAAGCTTTCTTT